The present TCR beta chain was sequenced within a study of T-cell memory formation after mild COVID-19. The length of the CDR3 is 13 residues. Germline CDR1 reads DFQATT; CDR2 reads SNEGSKA (reference sequence). V was cut by 7 bases and J by 0 bases, with 7 bases left in between. Concerning this clonotype: As yet, its antigen is unknown.

After 5'RACE with constant-segment primers, TCR alpha and TCR beta cDNA libraries carrying sample barcodes and UMIs were obtained. Via MiXCR, TCRdb re-called the 5' RACE reads, giving one row per CDR3 protein. Here the sample spans more than 150,000 distinct CDR3 sequences, about 18% being singletons. The study's findings and limits: Later expanders leaned toward CD4+, whereas clones contracting from day 15 to 85 were balanced CD4/CD8.

The specimen sequenced was PBMCs or a T cell subset sorted from them (not recorded which). This TCR was sampled from a man between 18 and 35 years old who had mild COVID-19 (a few samples of this study predate the infection). Cell type and time point are not known. The chain joins TRBV20-1 to TRBJ1-6; D call uncertain. The CDR3 bases are TGCAGTGGAAGGAGCTCCTATAATTCACCCCTCCACTTT. This sequence encodes CSGRSSYNSPLHF.